The next 4 T cell receptor beta chains were all read from a single sample in a study of blood T cell repertoires in COVID-19. The assay was immunoSEQ multiplex PCR, and TCRdb's table has in-frame clones only and misses some. This table has about 260,000 clones, around 88% appearing once. The sequenced material came from PBMCs or T cells enriched from blood (not recorded which). These receptors were obtained from a woman between 50 and 59 years old who had recovered from COVID-19.

In nucleotides, the CDR3 is TGCGCCAGCAGCCAAGGGACAGGGGGCTCCTACGAGCAGTACTTC. This sequence encodes CASSQGTGGSYEQYF. This chain links TRBV4-3 with TRBJ2-7; 10 nucleotides align to TRBD1. The germline V gene encodes CDR1 LGHNA and CDR2 YSLEER. CDR3 length: 15 amino acids. Trimming removed 1 base from V and 0 bases from J; junction bases left unmatched: 0.

CDR3 nucleotide sequence: TGTGCCAGCAGTTACTCGACGGGCAGGGAAGATGGCAAAAACATTCAGTACTTC. Amino acids: CASSYSTGREDGKNIQYF. The rearrangement links TRBV6-2 or TRBV6-3 to TRBJ2-4; D is possibly TRBD1 (5 bases). Germline V lookup: CDR1 MNHEY, CDR2 SVGEGT. Trimming removed 0 bases from V and 3 bases from J, with 18 bases in between. The CDR3 is 18 amino acids.

This sequence joins TRBV28 and TRBJ1-5; TRBD1 matches 7 bases. This CDR3 spans 14 amino acids. In germline, CDR1 is MDHEN, CDR2 SYDVKM. The J segment lost 9 bases and the V segment lost 7 bases, leaving 12 bases of the junction unmatched. DNA for the CDR3: TGTGCCAGCACAACCACCCCCAGGGGGAGGCCCCAGCATTTT. Its protein product is CASTTTPRGRPQHF. The variable domain in full, with the rest retrieved from reference TRBV28 and TRBJ1-5, is DVKVTQSSRYLVKRTGEKVFLECVQDMDHENMFWYRQDPGLGLRLIYFSYDVKMKEKGDIPEGYSVSREKKERFSLILESASTNQTSMYLCASTTTPRGRPQHFGDGTRLSIL.

This sequence joins TRBV9 and TRBJ1-2; the D is unclear. This CDR3 spans 15 amino acids. Trimming removed 2 bases at V and 3 bases at J, with 14 bases between. Germline V gene data show CDR1 as SGDLS and CDR2 as YYNGEE. CDR3 amino acids: CASSVDFQNYYGYTF. The CDR3 DNA is TGTGCCAGCAGCGTGGACTTCCAGAATTACTATGGCTACACCTTC.